This T cell receptor beta chain is from a study of blood T cells in healthy people across ages. Researchers isolated at least 6 million PBMCs per sample. This clonotype appeared once. PCR was performed a second time for about 7 to 11 cycles using a sample-barcoded 5' primer and a J-beta primer mix. Each cDNA was tagged by a template-switch adaptor containing 12 random nucleotides. TCRdb re-called the 5' RACE reads through MiXCR, storing one row per CDR3 protein. The sample carries 780,000 or so distinct CDR3 sequences, roughly 53% recorded once. This CDR3 has 16 residues. The trim removed 1 base at V and 5 bases at J, leaving 5 bases unmatched. Germline CDR1 reads SGHTA; CDR2 reads FQGNSA.

This TCR was recovered from a man older than 75 in good health. The sample comprised blood. The chain joins TRBV7-2 to TRBJ1-2; 12 nucleotides agree with TRBD1. CDR3 in DNA: TGTGCCAGCAGCTTAGGGGGACAGGGGGCTACTTATGGCTACACCTTC. Protein sequence: CASSLGGQGATYGYTF.